Only one count was recorded for the clone carrying this TCR beta chain. Its antigen is still unknown. This table comes from immunoSEQ multiplex PCR, and its TCRdb copy is limited to in-frame clones, with some not included. The profile covers tens of thousands of clones, with about three fifths appearing a single time and under 6% taken by the ten largest. These data are taken from a study of tumor-infiltrating lymphocytes in localized non-small cell lung cancer. Background on the study: Several tumor histologies, both smoking statuses, and some post-neoadjuvant chemotherapy samples were included.

CDR3 length equals 15 residues. V lost 0 bases and J lost 0, with 9 bases in between. CDR1 is MNHNY and CDR2 is SVGAGI in the germline V gene (reference sequence). Study-wide results and caveats: Available tissue quantity limited TCR sequencing to a patient subset. Tumor T-cell fraction was not associated with recurrence-free survival. Technical variation could not be separated from intratumor heterogeneity here.

The source of this sequence is a human donor with non-small cell lung cancer. This chain connects TRBV6-6 to TRBJ2-7; possible D gene TRBD2, 5 bases. The material sequenced was lung tumor tissue. In nucleotides, the CDR3 is TGTGCCAGCAGTTACTCGGGCGGACTCTCCTACGAGCAGTACTTC. This sequence encodes CASSYSGGLSYEQYF.